The 28 T cell receptor beta chains reported below all come from one sample, sequenced in a study of T-cell reconstitution after alpha-beta-depleted transplantation in children. Molecular barcoding with unique molecular identifiers was used for the TCRbeta library. Each CDR3 protein gets one entry after TCRdb re-called the PCR reads with MiXCR. The sample has about 500,000 distinct CDR3 sequences, approximately 30% seen once; the top ten hold 2.4%. The specimen comprised PBMCs from the stem cell graft donor, sampled from the stem cell graft. The receptors shown here come from a human donor who donated a stem cell graft to a child with aplastic anemia.

This clonotype has more than one count but fewer than ten. The chain couples TRBV6-2 or TRBV6-3 to TRBJ2-6, with a possible D match to TRBD1 (6 bases). V dropped 2 bases and J dropped 0 bases, with 20 bases sitting between them. The CDR3 is 20 residues long. Germline-derived CDR1 and CDR2 are MNHEY and SVGEGT. CDR3 protein: CASSYGGTQGPLSGANVLTF. The CDR3 DNA is TGTGCCAGCAGTTACGGGGGCACGCAGGGCCCCCTCTCTGGGGCCAACGTCCTGACTTTC.

In this sample, this clonotype turned up a few times. The gene calls are TRBV11-2 and TRBJ2-5; unclear D gene. Trimming left V 0 bases short and J 1 base short, with 15 bases between. Germline CDR1 is SGHAT and CDR2 is FQNNGV. CDR3 size: 17 residues. The CDR3 sequence: CASSLDWGMRGQETQYF. For the CDR3, the DNA is TGTGCCAGCAGCTTAGATTGGGGAATGAGAGGCCAAGAGACCCAGTACTTC. The full variable domain, rest sourced from reference TRBV11-2 and TRBJ2-5, is EAGVAQSPRYKIIEKRQSVAFWCNPISGHATLYWYQQILGQGPKLLIQFQNNGVVDDSQLPKDRFSAERLKGVDSTLKIQPAKLEDSAVYLCASSLDWGMRGQETQYFGPGTRLLVL.

Here the CDR3 DNA reads TGTGCCATCAGTGAGATCGGACAGGATCAGTTCTTC. This encodes CAISEIGQDQFF. The chain is built from TRBV10-3 and TRBJ2-1; 7 bases map to TRBD1. V dropped 2 bases and J dropped 13; count of bases not matched to a gene: 5. There are 12 residues in the CDR3. From germline, CDR1 is ENHRY and CDR2 SYGVKD.

The chain employs TRBV9 and TRBJ2-3, with D perhaps TRBD2 (6 bases). CDR1 and CDR2 from the germline V gene are SGDLS and YYNGEE. Trimming left V 2 bases short and J 0 bases short, with 13 bases between. This CDR3 is built from 16 residues. This CDR3 reads CASSVHSGPSTDTQYF. The CDR3 coding sequence is TGTGCCAGCAGCGTCCATAGCGGTCCTAGCACAGATACGCAGTATTTT.

The rearrangement links TRBV7-9 to TRBJ1-4, with D perhaps TRBD1 (5 bases). The CDR3 is 15 residues long. Trimming left V 3 bases short and J 8 bases short, with 16 bases between. Germline values: CDR1 SEHNR, CDR2 FQNEAQ (reference sequence). CDR3 nucleotides: TGTGCCAGCAGCTTCGGGATGGGGCGAGGGGAAAAACTGTTTTTT. This gives the protein CASSFGMGRGEKLFF.

This chain connects TRBV3-1 to TRBJ2-1; possibly TRBD2 for D (6 bases). Trimming stripped 0 bases from V and 1 base from J, with 7 bases between. This CDR3 spans 15 amino acids. The germline CDR1 and CDR2 sequences are LGHDT and YNNKEL (reference sequence). The CDR3 nucleotides are TGTGCCAGCAGCCAAGAGCGGGGATCCTACAATGAGCAGTTCTTC. It specifies CASSQERGSYNEQFF.

This chain uses TRBV6-2 or TRBV6-3 with TRBJ2-1; 11 nucleotides agree with TRBD2. CDR3 length equals 15 residues. Trimming removed 6 bases from V and 5 bases from J; junction bases left unmatched: 6. Germline CDR1 is MNHEY and CDR2 is SVGEGT. The CDR3: CASSPGSGRDNEQFF. The DNA of the CDR3 is TGTGCCAGCAGCCCCGGTAGCGGGAGGGACAATGAGCAGTTCTTC.

This clonotype was seen only a few times. The chain has TRBV20-1 and TRBJ2-4; D might be TRBD2 (6 bases). Trimming shortened V by 5 bases and J by 5 bases, and 10 bases separated the two germline ends. Germline V CDR1 and CDR2: DFQATT, SNEGSKA (reference sequence). CDR3 size: 12 residues. The CDR3, as DNA: TGCAGTGCTGGAGGGGCTGAAAACATTCAGTACTTC. Translation gives CSAGGAENIQYF.

This chain links TRBV28 with TRBJ1-3; D may be TRBD1 (5 bases). Trimming stripped 6 bases from V and 4 bases from J, with 16 bases between. Germline lookup yields CDR1 MDHEN and CDR2 SYDVKM. The CDR3 runs 15 residues. The CDR3 is CASRAGTDLGNTIYF. CDR3 coding DNA: TGTGCCAGCAGAGCCGGGACGGACCTCGGAAACACCATATATTTT.

The chain carries TRBV6-2 or TRBV6-3 and TRBJ2-7; TRBD2 agrees at 10 bases. V lost 3 bases, J lost 4 bases, and 12 bases stayed unmatched. Germline V gene lookup returns CDR1 MNHEY and CDR2 SVGEGT. This CDR3 has 17 amino acids. In DNA form, the CDR3 reads TGTGCCAGCAGTTATTCCGCTAGCGGGAGCCCTCGGTACGAGCAGTACTTC. This gives the protein CASSYSASGSPRYEQYF.

This clonotype has only a few counts. This sequence joins TRBV4-3 and TRBJ2-1; D call uncertain. Germline-derived CDR1 and CDR2 are LGHNA and YSLEER. This CDR3 is 12 amino acids long. V lost 3 bases to trimming and J lost 6 bases, with 6 bases between them. The CDR3 nucleotides are TGCGCCAGCAGCCAGCCTTCCAATGAGCAGTTCTTC. Residues: CASSQPSNEQFF.

The sample holds a few counts of this clonotype. The chain employs TRBV12-3 or TRBV12-4 and TRBJ2-3; the D gene is possibly TRBD2 (5 bases). The CDR3 contains 15 residues. With 6 bases removed from V and 1 base from J, the gap between germline ends came to 14 bases. CDR3 sequence reads: CASRLDQAGTDTQYF. CDR3 nucleotides: TGTGCCAGCAGACTAGACCAGGCGGGCACAGATACGCAGTATTTT.

The gene calls are TRBV10-2 and TRBJ2-1; 11 nucleotides agree with TRBD2. V was clipped by 0 bases and J by 8 bases; unmatched bases: 6. The CDR3 has 16 amino acids. Germline V gene data show CDR1 as WSHSY and CDR2 as SAAADI. CDR3 sequence reads: CASSESVAGGRDEQFF. The DNA of the CDR3 is TGCGCCAGCAGTGAGTCAGTAGCGGGAGGGCGGGATGAGCAGTTCTTC.

The V call is TRBV10-3, the J call TRBJ2-7; 7 bases are shared with TRBD1. Unmatched junction bases numbered 9, after V lost 6 bases and J lost 7 bases. The CDR3 covers 13 residues. CDR1 ENHRY and CDR2 SYGVKD come from the germline V gene. CDR3 sequence: CAISPGQTPEQYV. The CDR3 DNA sequence: TGTGCCATCAGCCCGGGACAGACACCTGAGCAGTACGTC.

This clonotype has more than one count but fewer than ten. The V and J genes are TRBV2 and TRBJ2-7; D perhaps matches TRBD1 (6 bases). Germline CDR1 and CDR2: SNHLY and FYNNEI. The V and J ends lost 7 bases and 4 bases respectively, with 14 bases between them. The CDR3 is made up of 13 amino acids. CDR3 amino acids: CASKAGVDYEQYV. The CDR3 DNA follows: TGTGCCAGCAAAGCAGGGGTCGATTACGAGCAGTACGTC.

This clonotype has a single count. V usage is TRBV21-1 and J usage is TRBJ2-7. TRBV21-1 is reported as a pseudogene. CDR3 size: 17 residues. CDR3 sequence (DNA): TGTGCCAGCAGCAACGGCGAAGACTCCGTTTCTCGGGGCGAGCAGTACGTC. As protein: CASSNGEDSVSRGEQYV.

The chain has TRBV5-1 and TRBJ1-1, with D unclear. CDR3 length: 13 residues. Trimming took off 3 bases at V and 2 bases at J, with 8 bases between the two ends. Germline V gene data show CDR1 as SGHRS and CDR2 as YFSETQ. The CDR3 DNA follows: TGCGCCAGCAGCTACACGATAAACACTGAAGCTTTCTTT. Amino acid sequence: CASSYTINTEAFF.

The V gene is TRBV5-1, the J gene TRBJ2-5; D ambiguous. The CDR3 sequence is 14 residues long. V was shortened by 1 base and J by 2 bases, with 9 bases between the two germline ends. The germline V gene has CDR1 SGHRS and CDR2 YFSETQ. CDR3 DNA sequence: TGCGCCAGCAGCTTGTCTATCGGTCAAGAGACCCAGTACTTC. This encodes CASSLSIGQETQYF.

This clonotype occurred a few times. This chain uses TRBV7-6 with TRBJ2-2; the match to TRBD1 covers 7 bases. Per germline, CDR1 SGHVS and CDR2 FNYEAQ. The CDR3 consists of 16 residues. Losses at the gene ends were 5 bases for V and 1 base for J; bases not matched to a gene: 7. The CDR3 DNA is TGTGCCAGCAGCCCCCAGACAGGGAGGAACACCGGGGAGCTGTTTTTT. It translates to CASSPQTGRNTGELFF. Full variable domain (missing parts from reference TRBV7-6 and TRBJ2-2): GAGVSQSPRYKVTKRGQDVALRCDPISGHVSLYWYRQALGQGPEFLTYFNYEAQQDKSGLPNDRFSAERPEGSISTLTIQRTEQRDSAMYRCASSPQTGRNTGELFFGEGSRLTVL.

The chain combines TRBV6-1 with TRBJ2-2, with no clear D. CDR3 length: 16 amino acids. The V and J ends lost 4 bases and 6 bases respectively, with 18 bases between them. Germline V CDR1 and CDR2: MNHNS, SASEGT. The CDR3 sequence: CASSGSVTMLPGELFF. The CDR3 DNA follows: TGTGCCAGCAGTGGTTCTGTTACGATGCTTCCCGGGGAGCTGTTTTTT.

V usage is TRBV5-6 and J usage is TRBJ2-7; 7 nucleotides align to TRBD2. The CDR3 extends over 15 amino acids. V was clipped by 4 bases and J by 2 bases; unmatched bases: 9. CDR1 is SGHDT, CDR2 YYEEEE, per germline. The CDR3 is CASSPQNGRTYEQYF. The DNA for the CDR3 is TGTGCCAGCAGCCCCCAGAACGGGAGGACCTACGAGCAGTACTTC.

This clonotype was seen only a few times. The CDR3 spells CASSLESRTTDTQYF. CDR3 in DNA: TGTGCCAGCAGCTTAGAATCGAGGACCACAGATACGCAGTATTTT. The chain couples TRBV7-2 to TRBJ2-3; unclear D gene. The CDR3 extends over 15 amino acids. In germline, CDR1 is SGHTA, CDR2 FQGNSA. The germline V and J ends were trimmed by 1 base and 2 bases, with 10 bases remaining between them. Supplemented by reference TRBV7-2 and TRBJ2-3, the full variable domain reads GAGVSQSPSNKVTEKGKDVELRCDPISGHTALYWYRQSLGQGLEFLIYFQGNSAPDKSGLPSDRFSAERTGGSVSTLTIQRTQQEDSAVYLCASSLESRTTDTQYFGPGTRLTVL.

The gene calls are TRBV3-1 and TRBJ2-5; 9 positions agree with TRBD1. Trimming cost V 4 bases and J 4 bases; bases outside gene matches: 7. The germline CDR1 and CDR2 sequences are LGHDT and YNNKEL (reference sequence). This CDR3 is 15 amino acids long. The CDR3 DNA reads as TGTGCCAGCAGCCCCCCCGGACAGGGGCGAGAGACCCAGTACTTC. Residues: CASSPPGQGRETQYF.

The chain recombines TRBV6-1 with TRBJ1-5; a possible D gene is TRBD1 (5 bases). Germline CDR1 is MNHNS and CDR2 is SASEGT. The CDR3 has 15 amino acids. Trimming stripped 0 bases from V and 5 bases from J, with 11 bases between. Here the CDR3 reads CASSEAAGTDQPQHF. Written as DNA, the CDR3 is TGTGCCAGCAGTGAAGCAGCGGGGACGGATCAGCCCCAGCATTTT.

The gene calls are TRBV29-1 and TRBJ2-1, with D uncertain. V was clipped by 8 bases and J by 9 bases, with 11 bases between them. This CDR3 is 10 amino acids long. CDR1 and CDR2 (germline): SQVTM, ANQGSEA. For the CDR3, the DNA is TGCAGCTTCCGCTTGGCTGAGCAGTTCTTC. It codes for CSFRLAEQFF.

This chain links TRBV27 with TRBJ1-2; TRBD1 is a possible D gene (5 bases). Trimming shortened V by 2 bases and J by 7 bases, and 14 bases separated the two germline ends. The CDR3 covers 14 residues. CDR1 is MNHEY and CDR2 is SMNVEV in the germline V gene (reference sequence). Written as DNA, the CDR3 is TGTGCCAGCAGTTTAGGCAGGGAGTGGCGTGGCTACACCTTC. Translated: CASSLGREWRGYTF.

The chain employs TRBV7-9 and TRBJ1-1; the match to TRBD1 covers 8 bases. Germline CDR1 SEHNR, CDR2 FQNEAQ (reference sequence). CDR3 length: 15 amino acids. J gave up 3 bases and V 2 bases, and 5 bases lay outside the gene matches. The CDR3 reads CASSLSQGAHTEAFF. The CDR3 DNA follows: TGTGCCAGCAGCTTATCGCAGGGGGCCCACACTGAAGCTTTCTTT.

This clonotype was observed a few times. The chain links TRBV5-1 to TRBJ1-1, with TRBD1 matching over 9 bases. Germline assignment: CDR1 SGHRS and CDR2 YFSETQ. Trimming at V came to 4 bases and at J to 2 bases, leaving 9 bases not matched to a gene. There are 16 residues in the CDR3. The CDR3 loop reads CASSGGQGRVNTEAFF. The CDR3 nucleotides are TGCGCCAGCAGCGGGGGACAGGGCCGGGTTAACACTGAAGCTTTCTTT.